Listed below are T cell receptor beta chains from one sample, sequenced in a study of T cells in Graves' hyperthyroidism and ophthalmopathy. Each CDR3 protein gets one entry after TCRdb re-called the multiplex PCR reads with MiXCR. The sample includes roughly 350,000 distinct CDR3 sequences, roughly 13% of them seen just once. Sequenced: blood. The origin of the receptors is a woman aged 25 to 39 with Graves' hyperthyroidism. CDR3s leave out the opening cysteine and the closing phenylalanine or tryptophan. Fields, in order: V gene, J gene, clone size, CDR3 protein. Where a row states a size, it is once, few, many or the class of an expanded clone; other rows omit it.

v_gene: TRBV4-2
j_gene: TRBJ2-1
abundance: few
CDR3aa: ASSQEGTSGTSNEQF

v_gene: TRBV6-2/TRBV6-3
j_gene: TRBJ2-1
abundance: many
CDR3aa: ASRLAGTDNEQF

v_gene: TRBV12-3/TRBV12-4
j_gene: TRBJ2-1
abundance: many
CDR3aa: ASSFGTPYNEQF

v_gene: TRBV5-5
j_gene: TRBJ2-7
abundance: many
CDR3aa: ASSLRAKDYEQY

v_gene: TRBV6-2/TRBV6-3
j_gene: TRBJ1-2
abundance: -
CDR3aa: ASTDGYYGYT

v_gene: TRBV19
j_gene: TRBJ2-1
abundance: many
CDR3aa: ASTTSGQGEQF

v_gene: TRBV28
j_gene: TRBJ2-4
abundance: -
CDR3aa: ASSLRYGIQY

v_gene: TRBV12-3/TRBV12-4
j_gene: TRBJ2-7
abundance: many
CDR3aa: ASTPGQGHEQY

v_gene: TRBV4-1
j_gene: TRBJ1-1
abundance: few
CDR3aa: ASSQVGLNTEAF

v_gene: TRBV6-2/TRBV6-3
j_gene: TRBJ2-1
abundance: -
CDR3aa: ASRLRGGFDEQF

v_gene: TRBV6-1
j_gene: TRBJ2-3
abundance: -
CDR3aa: ASSRLAGGSGDTQY

v_gene: TRBV6-1
j_gene: TRBJ1-5
abundance: -
CDR3aa: ASSDSEFQPQH

v_gene: TRBV28
j_gene: TRBJ2-7
abundance: many
CDR3aa: ASSLGGLADPYEQY

v_gene: TRBV12-3/TRBV12-4
j_gene: TRBJ1-5
abundance: many
CDR3aa: ASSQVWGANQPQH

v_gene: TRBV5-1
j_gene: TRBJ2-2
abundance: -
CDR3aa: ASSSGGTSGNFGELF

v_gene: TRBV11-2
j_gene: TRBJ2-7
abundance: few
CDR3aa: ASSLDLTELYEQY

v_gene: TRBV11-2
j_gene: TRBJ2-3
abundance: -
CDR3aa: ASSLGRGDLVGTDTQY

v_gene: TRBV9
j_gene: TRBJ2-1
abundance: few
CDR3aa: ASRAGLGDSEQF

v_gene: TRBV12-3/TRBV12-4
j_gene: TRBJ2-4
abundance: -
CDR3aa: ASSREIAKNIQY

v_gene: TRBV5-1
j_gene: TRBJ2-5
abundance: few
CDR3aa: ASSFPGTGYQETQY